The T cell receptor (beta chain) described here comes from a study of T-cell reconstitution after alpha-beta-depleted transplantation in children. Overall study findings and caveats: The origin of high day-60 TCRbeta diversity in some patients lay in surviving recipient T cells and thymic progenitors. Expanded graft clones, several hundred of them, were reportedly the source of alpha-beta T cells about two months after transplant. Hyperexpanded clones declined; after one year, newly produced T cells mostly supplied diversity.

V was clipped by 5 bases and J by 5 bases, with 12 bases between them. This CDR3 contains 13 residues. Germline V gives CDR1 SGHVS, CDR2 FNYEAQ. The library targeted TCRbeta and was prepared with unique molecular identifiers. TCRdb analysed the PCR reads with MiXCR anew, one entry per CDR3 protein. The profile shows about 870,000 distinct CDR3 sequences, 15% to 20% of them singletons. This clonotype was observed a handful of times. Its matching antigen is unknown. This rearrangement joins TRBV7-6 to TRBJ1-1; unclear D gene. The specimen was PBMCs, mostly from graft donor cells, collected 360 days after TCRalphabeta/CD19-depleted stem cell transplant. The source is a male patient aged 10-17 years who had a stem cell transplant for acute lymphoblastic leukemia, so the T cells may come from the graft donor. The CDR3 reads CASSPRTKTEAFF. CDR3 bases: TGTGCCAGCAGCCCCAGGACCAAAACTGAAGCTTTCTTT.